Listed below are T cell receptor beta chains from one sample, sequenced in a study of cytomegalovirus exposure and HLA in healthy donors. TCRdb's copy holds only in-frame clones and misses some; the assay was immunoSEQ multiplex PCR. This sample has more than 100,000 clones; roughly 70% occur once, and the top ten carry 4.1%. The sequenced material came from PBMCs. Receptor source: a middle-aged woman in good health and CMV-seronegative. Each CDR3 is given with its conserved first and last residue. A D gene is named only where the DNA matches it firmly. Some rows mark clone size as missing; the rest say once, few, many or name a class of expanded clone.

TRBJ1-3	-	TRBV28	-	CASRRTEDSGNTIYF	TGTGCCAGCAGAAGGACAGAGGATTCTGGAAACACCATATATTTT
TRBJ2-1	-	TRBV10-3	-	CAIAPPGYNEQFF	TGTGCCATCGCCCCTCCGGGCTACAATGAGCAGTTCTTC
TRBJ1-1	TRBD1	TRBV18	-	CASSPRTGGAFF	TGTGCCAGCTCACCGAGGACAGGGGGAGCTTTCTTT
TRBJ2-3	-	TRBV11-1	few	CASSLDSYTDTQYF	TGTGCCAGCAGCCTGGACAGTTACACAGATACGCAGTATTTT
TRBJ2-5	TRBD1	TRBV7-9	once	CASSLQGDQETQYF	TGTGCCAGCAGTCTTCAGGGGGACCAAGAGACCCAGTACTTC
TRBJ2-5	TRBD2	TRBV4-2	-	CASSDGLAEETQYF	TGTGCCAGCAGTGACGGACTAGCGGAAGAGACCCAGTACTTC
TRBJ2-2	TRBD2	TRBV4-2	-	CASTQRGGTGELFF	TGTGCCAGCACCCAGCGGGGAGGGACCGGGGAGCTGTTTTTT
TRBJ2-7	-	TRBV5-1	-	CASNVDYPNSYEQYF	TGCGCCAGCAACGTTGACTACCCTAACTCCTACGAGCAGTACTTC
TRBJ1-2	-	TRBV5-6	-	CASSNDRGEGYGYTF	TGTGCCAGCAGTAACGACAGAGGAGAAGGGTATGGCTACACCTTC
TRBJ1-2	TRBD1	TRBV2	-	CASSDRDRGTVGYTF	TGTGCCAGCAGCGACAGGGACAGGGGTACGGTTGGCTACACCTTC